This TCR beta chain was recorded in a study of cytomegalovirus exposure and HLA in healthy donors. Amplification used 60 Vbeta primers and 13 Jbeta primers. The assay was immunoSEQ multiplex PCR, and TCRdb's table has in-frame clones only and misses some. The ten top clones account for less than 3%, within a sample of approximately 110,000 clones. Sequenced input: PBMCs. This clonotype was obtained from a young man in good health and CMV-seronegative.

Here the CDR3 reads CASSLASQGLLNTGELFF. In DNA, the CDR3 is TGTGCCAGCAGCTTGGCCTCCCAGGGGCTCCTGAACACCGGGGAGCTGTTTTTT. The chain carries TRBV5-8 and TRBJ2-2, with D possibly TRBD1 on 6 matching bases. The CDR3 loop spans 18 amino acids. V lost 0 bases and J 1 base, leaving 16 bases between the germline ends. The germline V gene encodes CDR1 SGHTS and CDR2 YDEGEE. Filled out from reference TRBV5-8 and TRBJ2-2, the complete variable domain reads EAGVTQSPTHLIKTRGQQATLRCSPISGHTSVYWYQQALGLGLQFLLWYDEGEERNRGNFPPRFSGRQFPNYSSELNVNALELEDSALYLCASSLASQGLLNTGELFFGEGSRLTVL.